The 23 T cell receptor beta chains reported below all come from one sample, sequenced in a study of Graves' ophthalmopathy and Graves' hyperthyroidism. Scientists amplified the TCR beta CDR3 regions from RNA transcripts. HTBI primers primed a first-round RT-PCR, and a second-round multiplex PCR followed. TCRdb analysed the multiplex PCR reads with MiXCR anew, one entry per CDR3 protein. This table has hundreds of thousands of distinct CDR3 sequences, over 40% appearing once. The sequenced sample consisted of peripheral blood. The source of these receptors is an adult man with Graves' ophthalmopathy.

There are many counts of this clonotype. The CDR3 DNA sequence: TGCGCCAGCAGTGAGCAGGGACAGGGGGAGACCCAGTACTTC. Residues: CASSEQGQGETQYF. This chain connects TRBV10-2 to TRBJ2-5; 10 positions agree with TRBD1. V was clipped by 2 bases and J by 5 bases; unmatched bases: 2. The CDR3 covers 14 residues. Germline V gives CDR1 WSHSY, CDR2 SAAADI.

The gene calls are TRBV10-3 and TRBJ1-5, with TRBD1 matching 7 bases. Germline V lookup: CDR1 ENHRY, CDR2 SYGVKD. This CDR3 has 13 residues. V was clipped by 3 bases and J by 11 bases; unmatched bases: 7. Written as DNA, the CDR3 is TGTGCCATCAGTGACCCGGGACAGCTAGCCCAGCATTTT. This codes for CAISDPGQLAQHF.

This clonotype was found a few times. The CDR3 reads CASSQVRENTEAFF. In DNA, the CDR3 is TGCGCCAGCAGCCAAGTTCGGGAGAACACTGAAGCTTTCTTT. This rearrangement joins TRBV4-1 to TRBJ1-1; no definite D call. Looked up from germline, CDR1 is MGHRA and CDR2 is YSYEKL. The CDR3 extends over 14 amino acids. Deletions cut 1 base from V and 1 base from J, with 7 bases between.

This clonotype has only one observation. V gene TRBV29-1 combines with J gene TRBJ2-5; 7 bases map to TRBD1. The CDR3 contains 11 residues. The V gene's germline CDR1 is SQVTM and CDR2 ANQGSEA. The ends lost 5 bases at V and 11 bases at J; junction bases unmatched: 8. Here the CDR3 DNA reads TGCAGCGTTAGACAGGGATGGAATCAGTACTTC. Encoded protein: CSVRQGWNQYF.

There are many counts of this clonotype. This sequence joins TRBV7-8 and TRBJ1-1, with D uncertain. V lost 1 base, J lost 5 bases, and 5 bases lay in between. CDR1 is SGHVS and CDR2 is FQNEAQ in the germline V gene. The CDR3 loop spans 12 amino acids. The CDR3 nucleotides read TGTGCCAGCAGCTTAGTTAGTACTGAAGCTTTCTTT. The encoded protein is CASSLVSTEAFF.

There are a few counts of this clonotype. The junction and the germline gene differ at one end; a read error may be behind it. The chain employs TRBV10-3 and TRBJ2-2; tentatively, D is TRBD2 (6 bases). This CDR3 comprises 14 residues. CDR1 and CDR2 from the germline V gene are ENHRY and SYGVKD. CDR3 region: CASSRERNTGELFF. CDR3 sequence (DNA): TGTGCCAGCAGTCGGGAGAGGAACACCGGGGAGCTGTTTTTT.

Ten or more counts support this clonotype. The chain recombines TRBV25-1 with TRBJ2-2, with a tentative D call TRBD1 (6 bases). The CDR3 loop spans 20 amino acids. Trimming left V 5 bases short and J 0 bases short, with 25 bases between. Germline V gene lookup returns CDR1 MGHDK and CDR2 SYGVNS. The CDR3 coding sequence is TGTGCCAGCAGTCAGCTCCACTCCGCTGGGACACCCGCGAACACCGGGGAGCTGTTTTTT. It specifies CASSQLHSAGTPANTGELFF.

This clonotype was counted at least ten times. The rearrangement links TRBV11-3 to TRBJ2-2; the match to TRBD2 covers 7 bases. The junction had 9 bases not matched to a gene; V was cut back by 1 base and J by 4 bases. The CDR3 is 17 residues long. Germline V gene sequence: CDR1 SGHNT, CDR2 YENEEA. This chain's CDR3 is CASSLAWEGRATGELFF. CDR3 in DNA: TGTGCCAGCAGCTTAGCTTGGGAGGGCCGGGCCACCGGGGAGCTGTTTTTT.

To note about this clonotype: This is likely a read error, given that the CDR3 carries no conserved phenylalanine or tryptophan at its end. The chain couples TRBV7-2 to TRBJ2-5; TRBD2 matches at 8 bases. Trimming at V came to 3 bases and at J to 1 base, leaving 4 bases not matched to a gene. This CDR3 region has 15 residues. CDR1 SGHTA and CDR2 FQGNSA come from the germline V gene. In DNA form, the CDR3 reads TGTGCCAGCAGCTTTAGCGGGGCCTTCCAAGAGACCCAGTACCTC. This encodes CASSFSGAFQETQYL.

This chain links TRBV24-1 with TRBJ2-7; 11 bases are a match to TRBD2. Germline loops: CDR1 KGHDR, CDR2 SFDVKD. V dropped 5 bases and J dropped 2; count of bases not matched to a gene: 10. This CDR3 is built from 17 residues. DNA of the CDR3: TGTGCCACCAGTGGCGGACAAGGGACTAGCGGAACCTACGAGCAGTACTTC. Translated, it gives CATSGGQGTSGTYEQYF.

Remarks on this clonotype: Possible read error: a much larger clone is one base away. The CDR3 sequence: CASSSDLEETQYF. The CDR3 region has the DNA TGTGCCAGCAGCTCCGACTTAGAAGAGACCCAGTACTTC. The J gene is TRBJ2-5, the V gene TRBV7-9; D is uncertain. The V end lost 4 bases, the J end lost 3 bases, and 9 bases lay between the germline ends. CDR3 length: 13 residues. CDR1 SEHNR and CDR2 FQNEAQ come from the germline V gene (reference sequence).

This clonotype was counted a few times. CDR3 nucleotide sequence: TGCGCCAGCAGCCAAGGGTGGGGGGGCTCAGGCACTGAAGCTTTCTTT. Translating it yields CASSQGWGGSGTEAFF. The chain recombines TRBV4-3 with TRBJ1-1; D is possibly TRBD1 (6 bases). The length of the CDR3 is 16 residues. CDR1 and CDR2 from the germline V gene are LGHNA and YSLEER. Trimming stripped 1 base from V and 4 bases from J, with 16 bases between.

This clonotype was observed once. This could be a read error, since a much larger clone is one nucleotide away. The chain couples TRBV10-3 to TRBJ1-2; D not certain. The CDR3 sequence is 12 residues long. Between the trimmed V and J ends, which lost 5 bases and 5 bases, there was a span of 9 bases. CDR1 is ENHRY, CDR2 SYGVKD, per germline. In DNA form, the CDR3 reads TGTGCCATCAGTTTAAGGATGTATGGCTACACCTTC. It yields the protein CAISLRMYGYTF.

This clonotype was counted ten times or more. The chain carries TRBV2 and TRBJ1-2; D possibly corresponds to TRBD1 (5 bases). V lost 7 bases and J lost 1, with 13 bases in between. This CDR3 comprises 14 residues. Germline V gene sequence: CDR1 SNHLY, CDR2 FYNNEI. The CDR3 spells CASTRDSLNYGYTF. As DNA, the CDR3 is TGTGCCAGCACAAGAGACAGCCTTAACTATGGCTACACCTTC. The whole variable domain, filled in from reference TRBV2 and TRBJ1-2, reads EPEVTQTPSHQVTQMGQEVILRCVPISNHLYFYWYRQILGQKVEFLVSFYNNEISEKSEIFDDQFSVERPDGSNFTLKIRSTKLEDSAMYFCASTRDSLNYGYTFGSGTRLTVV.

The chain is built from TRBV25-1 and TRBJ2-3; D gene unclear. The CDR3 is 12 residues long. CDR1 and CDR2 (germline): MGHDK, SYGVNS. V was trimmed by 6 bases and J by 7 bases, leaving 11 bases between them. DNA for the CDR3: TGTGCCAGCAGCTCCGGGCTACATACGCAGTATTTT. Translating it yields CASSSGLHTQYF.

The sample holds many counts of this clonotype. This chain uses TRBV24-1 with TRBJ2-5; 11 bases are shared with TRBD1. Germline V CDR1 and CDR2: KGHDR, SFDVKD. The CDR3 extends over 17 amino acids. J was trimmed by 1 base and V by 4 bases; bases with no gene match: 7. The CDR3 DNA reads as TGTGCCACCAGTGACCCCCCGGGACAGGGGGGCCAAGAGACCCAGTACTTC. This codes for CATSDPPGQGGQETQYF.

The chain combines TRBV2 with TRBJ2-6; a possible D gene is TRBD2 (7 bases). Trimming removed 8 bases at V and 2 bases at J, with 10 bases between. Germline-derived CDR1 and CDR2 are SNHLY and FYNNEI. The CDR3 extends over 14 amino acids. CDR3 nucleotides: TGTGCCAGCGGGAGGGGGGCTGGGGCCAACGTCCTGACTTTC. Translating it yields CASGRGAGANVLTF.

The chain has TRBV5-4 and TRBJ2-7; 8 positions agree with TRBD2. The V and J ends lost 4 bases and 2 bases, in that order; junction bases with no gene match: 11. Germline assignment: CDR1 SGHNT and CDR2 YYREEE (reference sequence). This CDR3 contains 16 residues. The CDR3 DNA is TGTGCCAGCAGCCGGAGCGGGAGTGGCACAACCTACGAGCAGTACTTC. This translates into CASSRSGSGTTYEQYF.

This clonotype was recorded only once. Germline and junction disagree at one end, which may indicate a read error. This rearrangement joins TRBV7-9 to TRBJ1-6, with unresolved D. Germline assignment: CDR1 SEHNR and CDR2 FQNEAQ (reference sequence). The CDR3 sequence is 11 residues long. The CDR3 region has the DNA TGTGCCGGCAGTCAACATGCCTCCCTCCACTTT. Translating it yields CAGSQHASLHF.

This clonotype appeared once. The chain links TRBV12-3 or TRBV12-4 to TRBJ1-2; tentatively, D is TRBD1 (5 bases). CDR3 length: 17 residues. The germline V and J ends were trimmed by 1 base and 3 bases, with 18 bases remaining between them. CDR3 DNA: TGTGCCAGCAGTTTAGAATCCCCTGGAACAGGAGACTATGGCTACACCTTC. It codes for CASSLESPGTGDYGYTF.

The V gene is TRBV7-3, the J gene TRBJ2-5, with 14 positions matching TRBD2. Germline CDR1 and CDR2: SGHTA and FQGTGA. The J segment lost 5 bases and the V segment lost 5 bases, leaving 10 bases of the junction unmatched. CDR3 size: 17 residues. The CDR3 loop is CASSPTGTSGRGETQYF. As DNA, the CDR3 is TGTGCCAGCAGCCCCACCGGGACTAGCGGGAGAGGGGAGACCCAGTACTTC.

V gene TRBV9 combines with J gene TRBJ1-4, with 9 bases that match TRBD1. The germline V gene has CDR1 SGDLS and CDR2 YYNGEE. The trim removed 3 bases at V and 6 bases at J, leaving 3 bases unmatched. The CDR3 totals 14 residues. This CDR3 is CASSAGTGHEKLFF. The CDR3 DNA sequence: TGTGCCAGCAGCGCCGGGACAGGGCATGAAAAACTGTTTTTT.

This clonotype was observed at least ten times. V usage is TRBV5-7 and J usage is TRBJ1-5, with 7 bases matching TRBD1. TRBV5-7 is an ORF, with its function uncertain. The CDR3 runs to 14 residues. Unmatched junction bases numbered 5, after V lost 2 bases and J lost 6 bases. CDR3: CASSFRQGRQPQHF. The CDR3 nucleotides read TGTGCCAGCAGCTTCCGACAGGGACGTCAGCCCCAGCATTTT.